Listed below are T cell receptor beta chains from one sample, sequenced in a study of T cells after yellow fever vaccination. One entry per CDR3 protein results from TCRdb running MiXCR on the 5' RACE reads. The data show some 240,000 distinct CDR3 sequences, roughly 3.5% seen once. The sample consisted of PBMCs, taken 15 days after the yellow fever booster vaccination. The source is a man between 18 and 35 years old who received the YFV17D yellow fever vaccine. Both conserved end residues are trimmed from each CDR3. A D gene is named only where the DNA matches it firmly.

j_call v_call d_call cdr3_aa
TRBJ1-1 TRBV5-1 TRBD1 ASSGTADTEAF
TRBJ1-6 TRBV7-9 NA ASIPLEGSSYNSPLH
TRBJ1-1 TRBV6-5 NA ASSFTRGNTEAF
TRBJ2-4 TRBV20-1 NA SARGVAKNIQY
TRBJ2-3 TRBV13 TRBD1 ASSGAGQEPDTQY
TRBJ2-5 TRBV10-3 NA AISEGQPSQETQY
TRBJ2-1 TRBV24-1 NA ATGWMSNEQF
TRBJ1-1 TRBV5-1 NA ASSLLPMNTEAF
TRBJ2-3 TRBV7-2 TRBD2 ASNEPLAGGAGTQY
TRBJ1-2 TRBV12-3/TRBV12-4 NA ASSSGGVLPYGYT
TRBJ2-2 TRBV11-2 NA ASSLGGQGQTGELF
TRBJ2-7 TRBV20-1 NA SARGGASYEQY
TRBJ1-6 TRBV9 TRBD1 ASSRQGRSYNSPLH
TRBJ2-3 TRBV20-1 NA SASRFHTDTQY
TRBJ2-6 TRBV25-1 NA ASSELSHTGSGANVLT
TRBJ1-1 TRBV5-1 NA ASSFEDGYTEAF
TRBJ1-1 TRBV5-1 TRBD1 ASSFDRGDTEAF
TRBJ2-1 TRBV6-5 NA ASSLTVPEINEQF
TRBJ2-7 TRBV3-2 NA ASSQDMAGLIVEQY
TRBJ1-2 TRBV6-1 TRBD1 ASSEPGGDGYT
TRBJ1-4 TRBV18 NA ASSPSVGGVATNEKLF
TRBJ2-1 TRBV19 TRBD2 ASTSQASGYNEQF
TRBJ1-6 TRBV20-1 NA SAYAQSGAERAPLH
TRBJ2-6 TRBV5-1 TRBD1 ASSIRGPGANVLT
TRBJ2-1 TRBV29-1 TRBD2 SVEATSGGANEQF
TRBJ1-2 TRBV5-1 NA ASSEDGVGDGYT
TRBJ1-5 TRBV12-3/TRBV12-4 NA ASSRSQGADNQPQH
TRBJ2-3 TRBV5-5 NA ASSLEVTQY
TRBJ1-6 TRBV6-5 NA ASSREETYNSPLH
TRBJ1-3 TRBV13 NA ASSLEEDTIY